Below, 15 T cell receptor beta chains from the same sample are listed, as sequenced in a study of blood T cell repertoires in COVID-19. Produced via immunoSEQ multiplex PCR; TCRdb's table is partial and in-frame only. The top ten hold 9% to 9.5% of the sample, which has tens of thousands of clones, 87% seen once. Sequencing was carried out using peripheral blood. The receptors here all came from a human donor in a cohort sampled during active COVID-19.

This chain joins TRBV7-9 and TRBJ2-3, with D maybe TRBD1 (6 bases). Germline V gene sequence: CDR1 SEHNR, CDR2 FQNEAQ (reference sequence). The CDR3 is 13 residues long. Trimming cost V 6 bases and J 5 bases, with 12 bases left between them. CDR3 residues: CASSTAGVDTQYF. CDR3 nucleotides: TGTGCCAGCAGTACCGCAGGGGTAGATACGCAGTATTTT.

The chain couples TRBV4-1 to TRBJ2-2, with TRBD2 matching over 9 bases. The CDR3 sequence is 17 residues long. Germline trimming cut 1 base from V and 4 bases from J; bases unmatched to any gene: 7. The V gene's germline CDR1 is MGHRA and CDR2 YSYEKL. This chain's CDR3 is CASSQVGRTSATGELFF. The CDR3 coding sequence is TGCGCCAGCAGCCAAGTCGGTCGGACTAGCGCCACCGGGGAGCTGTTTTTT.

The chain combines TRBV6-4 with TRBJ2-1, with 12 bases matching TRBD2. J lost 5 bases, V lost 6 bases, and 5 bases had no gene match. Germline loops: CDR1 MRHNA, CDR2 SNTAGT. The CDR3 is made up of 15 amino acids. This CDR3 reads CASRRLAGVDNEQFF. In nucleotides, the CDR3 is TGTGCCAGCAGAAGACTAGCGGGGGTCGACAATGAGCAGTTCTTC.

This chain connects TRBV7-2 to TRBJ1-1; weak D call: TRBD1 (6 bases). Germline-derived CDR1 and CDR2 are SGHTA and FQGNSA. The V and J ends lost 1 base and 6 bases respectively, with 15 bases between them. This CDR3 is 15 amino acids long. The CDR3: CASSLDVTGNAEAFF. CDR3 nucleotides: TGTGCCAGCAGCTTAGACGTGACAGGTAACGCTGAAGCTTTCTTT.

The chain couples TRBV3-1 (or the pseudogene TRBV3-2) to TRBJ2-5; D is unresolved. Trimming removed 4 bases from V and 2 bases from J, with 14 bases in between. Looked up from germline, CDR1 is LGHDT and CDR2 is YNNKEL (reference sequence). This CDR3 is built from 15 residues. This chain's CDR3 is CASSPRLPVQETQYF. CDR3 bases: TGTGCCAGCAGCCCTAGACTCCCTGTACAAGAGACCCAGTACTTC.

A single count supports this clone. The gene calls are TRBV2 and TRBJ1-2; D unclear. The V and J ends lost 3 bases and 4 bases respectively, with 6 bases between them. The CDR3 runs 12 residues. Germline CDR1 and CDR2: SNHLY and FYNNEI. CDR3 amino acids: CASSDLVYGYTF. The CDR3 DNA sequence: TGTGCCAGCAGTGATCTCGTCTATGGCTACACCTTC. The full variable domain, with the rest looked up from reference TRBV2 and TRBJ1-2, is EPEVTQTPSHQVTQMGQEVILRCVPISNHLYFYWYRQILGQKVEFLVSFYNNEISEKSEIFDDQFSVERPDGSNFTLKIRSTKLEDSAMYFCASSDLVYGYTFGSGTRLTVV.

The V gene is TRBV3-1 (or the pseudogene TRBV3-2), the J gene TRBJ1-6, with 7 bases lining up with TRBD1. The CDR3 spans 16 residues. The J segment lost 9 bases and the V segment lost 0 bases, leaving 8 bases of the junction unmatched. In germline, CDR1 is LGHDT, CDR2 YNNKEL (reference sequence). The CDR3: CASSQDLVGGRSPLHF. CDR3 DNA: TGTGCCAGCAGCCAAGATCTCGTAGGGGGCCGTTCACCCCTCCACTTT.

This rearrangement joins TRBV2 to TRBJ2-3; TRBD1 matches 10 bases. The germline gives CDR1 SNHLY, CDR2 FYNNEI. V was pared by 6 bases and J by 6 bases, with 9 bases of the junction left unmatched. CDR3 size: 15 residues. Here the CDR3 reads CASSRGQGTGDTQYF. CDR3 in DNA: TGTGCCAGCAGCAGGGGACAGGGGACGGGGGATACGCAGTATTTT.

This chain connects TRBV12-3 or TRBV12-4 to TRBJ1-1, with D unclear. The V and J ends lost 5 bases and 5 bases respectively, with 9 bases between them. The CDR3 spans 12 residues. CDR3 nucleotide sequence: TGTGCCAGCAGTCCGTCGGTGACTGAAGCTTTCTTT. Translating it yields CASSPSVTEAFF.

This clone appeared a few times. The V gene is TRBV29-1, the J gene TRBJ1-1, with a tentative D call TRBD1 (5 bases). The germline V gene encodes CDR1 SQVTM and CDR2 ANQGSEA. Trimming removed 1 base at V and 3 bases at J, with 12 bases between. This CDR3 has 14 amino acids. The chain's CDR3 is CSVEGGGLHTEAFF. Here the CDR3 DNA reads TGCAGCGTTGAAGGGGGGGGACTGCACACTGAAGCTTTCTTT.

This sequence joins TRBV5-5 and TRBJ2-1, with 11 nucleotides matching TRBD2. The CDR3 is made up of 17 amino acids. V trimming: 4 bases; J trimming: 1 base; junction bases outside the gene matches: 7. CDR1 SGHKS and CDR2 YYEKEE come from the germline V gene (reference sequence). The CDR3 loop reads CASSLGTSGYSYNEQFF. In DNA form, the CDR3 reads TGTGCCAGCAGCCTTGGGACTAGCGGATATTCCTACAATGAGCAGTTCTTC. Full variable domain (outside the CDR3, taken from reference TRBV5-5 and TRBJ2-1): DAGVTQSPTHLIKTRGQQVTLRCSPISGHKSVSWYQQVLGQGPQFIFQYYEKEERGRGNFPDRFSARQFPNYSSELNVNALLLGDSALYLCASSLGTSGYSYNEQFFGPGTRLTVL.

The chain links TRBV7-6 to TRBJ2-1, with 7 nucleotides matching TRBD2. This CDR3 has 14 residues. The J segment lost 7 bases and the V segment lost 5 bases, leaving 8 bases of the junction unmatched. Germline assignment: CDR1 SGHVS and CDR2 FNYEAQ. CDR3 amino acids: CASSPLAAGNEQFF. CDR3 sequence (DNA): TGTGCCAGCAGCCCTCTAGCGGCAGGGAATGAGCAGTTCTTC.

The genes are TRBV7-9 and TRBJ1-4, with TRBD1 identical over 7 bases. The CDR3 loop spans 15 amino acids. Trimming cost V 5 bases and J 2 bases; bases outside gene matches: 5. Germline V gives CDR1 SEHNR, CDR2 FQNEAQ (reference sequence). The CDR3 coding sequence is TGTGCCAGCAGCCGTGGGACAGCCACTAATGAAAAACTGTTTTTT. It translates to CASSRGTATNEKLFF.

The V and J genes are TRBV6-6 and TRBJ1-1; 7 bases fit TRBD1. Germline V CDR1 and CDR2: MNHNY, SVGAGI (reference sequence). J was trimmed by 0 bases and V by 6 bases; bases with no gene match: 4. The CDR3 loop spans 14 amino acids. CDR3: CASSSGTVNTEAFF. The DNA of the CDR3 is TGTGCCAGCAGCTCTGGGACAGTGAACACTGAAGCTTTCTTT.

The chain couples TRBV7-8 to TRBJ1-5; D gene unclear. The CDR3 has 13 amino acids. Germline assignment: CDR1 SGHVS and CDR2 FQNEAQ. V lost 2 bases and J 4 bases, leaving 6 bases between the germline ends. DNA of the CDR3: TGTGCCAGCAGCTTAAAAGAGAATCAGCCCCAGCATTTT. It encodes CASSLKENQPQHF.